The text below deals with one TCR beta chain. The target antigen is unknown. Trimming stripped 6 bases from V and 3 bases from J, with 12 bases between. CDR3 length: 13 amino acids. CDR1 and CDR2 (germline): LNHDA, SQIVND (reference sequence). The sample belongs to a study of cytomegalovirus exposure and HLA in healthy donors. Primers for the PCR totalled 60 Vbeta and 13 Jbeta. Original analysis: In a later analysis, around 87 million unique TCR beta chains included roughly 11 million shared by two or more donors. Method: immunoSEQ multiplex PCR; TCRdb's copy keeps in-frame clones and lacks some. The V and J calls and clone size were taken over from that table, and D and trimming were inferred from the DNA. The table shows about 110,000 clones, with roughly 70% occurring only once. General observations from the study: In a later analysis, common viral pathogens appeared linked to several of the most significant clusters. Earlier results showed most TCR beta V segments being productive about 87% or about 30% of the time.

While unrecorded immune exposures were likely, the donors were nominally healthy when sampled. Sequencing was done on a sample of PBMCs. The clonotype originates from a man aged 35 to 55 in good health and CMV-seronegative. The genes are TRBV19 and TRBJ2-7; D perhaps matches TRBD1 (5 bases). In DNA, the CDR3 is TGTGCCAGTAGCGACGGACATCTCTACGAGCAGTACTTC. It codes for CASSDGHLYEQYF.